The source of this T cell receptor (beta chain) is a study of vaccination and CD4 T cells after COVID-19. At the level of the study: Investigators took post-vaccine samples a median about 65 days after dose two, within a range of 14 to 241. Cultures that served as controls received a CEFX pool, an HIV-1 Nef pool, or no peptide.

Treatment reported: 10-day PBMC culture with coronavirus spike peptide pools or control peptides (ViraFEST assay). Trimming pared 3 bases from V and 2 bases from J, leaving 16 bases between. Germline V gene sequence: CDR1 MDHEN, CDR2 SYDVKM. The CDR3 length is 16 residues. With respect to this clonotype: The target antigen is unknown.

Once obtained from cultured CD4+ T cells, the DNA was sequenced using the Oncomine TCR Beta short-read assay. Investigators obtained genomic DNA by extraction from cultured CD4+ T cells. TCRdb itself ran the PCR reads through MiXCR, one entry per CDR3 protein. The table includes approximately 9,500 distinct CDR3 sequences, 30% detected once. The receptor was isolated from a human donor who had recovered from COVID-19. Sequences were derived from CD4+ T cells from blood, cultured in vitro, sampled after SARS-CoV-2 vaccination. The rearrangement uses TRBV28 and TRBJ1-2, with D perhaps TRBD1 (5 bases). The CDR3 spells CASSFGTPGLNYGYTF. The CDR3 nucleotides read TGTGCCAGCAGTTTCGGAACCCCGGGACTCAACTATGGCTACACCTTC.